This T cell receptor beta chain was observed in a study of blood T cell repertoires in COVID-19. Looking at the study overall: Acute-phase and convalescent COVID-19 samples originated in the United States, Italy and Spain. T cells, B-cell-depleted T cells, or PBMCs supplied cDNA or gDNA.

Germline CDR1 reads ENHRY; CDR2 reads SYGVKD. This CDR3 has 14 amino acids. V lost 9 bases and J lost 1; bases outside the gene matches: 5. Authors' analysis steps: Estimation of nucleated cell counts was performed using reference gene primer amplification. TCRdb keeps only in-frame clones here, not all; method: immunoSEQ multiplex PCR. The V and J calls and clone size are taken from that table; D and trimming were inferred from the DNA. The table shows roughly 240,000 clones, with 85% to 90% occurring only once. Material: peripheral blood. The TCR originated in a man aged 18 to 35 with active or convalescent COVID-19. The rearrangement links TRBV10-3 to TRBJ2-1; 8 bases are a match to TRBD1. In nucleotides, the CDR3 is TGTGCCATACGGGGACAGGATTCCTACAATGAGCAGTTCTTC. This codes for CAIRGQDSYNEQFF.